The clone carrying this T cell receptor beta chain was seen repeatedly, ten times or more. V lost 5 bases, J lost 0 bases, and 5 bases stayed unmatched. Germline CDR1 is DFQATT and CDR2 is SNEGSKA (reference sequence). The CDR3 has 15 residues. The data were taken from a study of blood T cells in healthy people across ages. A sample-barcoded 5' primer and a J-beta primer mix were used in a second PCR of about 7 to 12 cycles. TCRdb passed the 5' RACE reads through MiXCR, listing each CDR3 protein once. The repertoire holds just under 750,000 distinct CDR3 sequences, 22% seen once, with 20% to 25% in the top ten.

This chain links TRBV20-1 with TRBJ2-1; 9 positions match TRBD2. This sequence originates from a man between 65 and 85 years old in good health. Sequenced input: blood. CDR3 nucleotides: TGCAGTGCTGATAGCGGGAGAGGCTCCTACAATGAGCAGTTCTTC. This codes for CSADSGRGSYNEQFF.